The entry below gives a single T cell receptor beta chain sequence along with its context. In this sample, this clonotype turned up a few times. No cognate antigen has been identified for it. Nothing much larger sits one base from this clone, and base qualities are not available. Library creation used PCR. The instrument given in TCRdb is Illumina HiSeq 2500. TCR library preparation used molecular barcoding, with unique molecular identifiers applied to normalize quantification of the TCRbeta repertoire. TCRdb handled the public reads itself, with Q25 trimming in fastp and clone calling in MiXCR, and kept productive beta chains. Rows with a matching CDR3 protein are joined into one entry that keeps the most common DNA and genes. For this sample the table gives fewer than 750,000 distinct CDR3 sequences, of which roughly 27% were detected only once. The ten largest account for less than 40% of the sample.

The sample's treatment or condition, from its label and the paper: allogeneic hematopoietic cell transplantation with graft depleted of TCRalphabeta T cells and CD19 B cells. TCRalphabeta/CD19-depleted allogeneic hematopoietic cell grafts were given to the transplant recipients, all of whom were children. This sample was taken from a study of T-cell reconstitution after alpha-beta-depleted transplantation in children listed by TCRdb under 2016. Broadly, across the study: The study quantitatively tracked T-cell immune reconstitution after TCRalphabeta/CD19-depleted allogeneic hematopoietic cell transplantation in children using TCR repertoire profiling. What the study reported, not specific to this receptor: The apparently early recovery of alphabetaT-cell counts about two months after transplant reportedly depended on only several hundred rapidly expanded clones that came from non-depleted graft cells. Over subsequent months, a decline in hyperexpanded clone frequencies was noted, and after one year, T-cell counts and TCRbeta diversity were mostly ascribed to newly produced T cells. In some patients, the high TCRbeta diversity seen at day 60 was put down to recipient T cells and intrathymic progenitors that had survived conditioning.

This TCR came from a boy in the first two years of life with Wiskott-Aldrich syndrome, due to receive a stem cell transplant. Sequencing used PBMCs, obtained before TCRalphabeta/CD19-depleted stem cell transplant.

The DNA sequence reads TGTGCCAGCAGTCAACGAGCGGGAGGCTTTGTCGAGCAGTACTTC. This encodes CASSQRAGGFVEQYF. Recombination linked TRBV12-3 or TRBV12-4 to TRBJ2-7; 9 junctional bases match TRBD2. Trimming leaves V shorter by 5 bases and J shorter by 6 bases, with the junction holding 11 bases beyond the gene matches. Reading from cysteine to phenylalanine, the CDR3 counts 15 amino acids. Solely the CDR3 DNA is kept, with 45 bases framed from the first base.